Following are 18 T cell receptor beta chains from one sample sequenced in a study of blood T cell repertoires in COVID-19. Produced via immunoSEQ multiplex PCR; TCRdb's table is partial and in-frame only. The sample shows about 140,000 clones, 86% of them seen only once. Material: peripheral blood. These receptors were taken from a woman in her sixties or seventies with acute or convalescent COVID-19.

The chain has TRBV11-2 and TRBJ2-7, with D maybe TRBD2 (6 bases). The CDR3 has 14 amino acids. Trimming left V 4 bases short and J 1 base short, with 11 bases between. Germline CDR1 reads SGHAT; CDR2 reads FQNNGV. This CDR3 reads CASSSWAGSYEQYF. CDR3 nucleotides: TGTGCCAGCAGCTCTTGGGCGGGGTCCTACGAGCAGTACTTC.

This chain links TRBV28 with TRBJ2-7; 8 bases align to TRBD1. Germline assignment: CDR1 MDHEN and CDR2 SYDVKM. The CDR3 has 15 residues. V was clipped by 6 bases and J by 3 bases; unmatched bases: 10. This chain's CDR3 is CASSRGTGQHYEQYF. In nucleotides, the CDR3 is TGTGCCAGCAGCCGCGGGACAGGCCAACACTACGAGCAGTACTTC.

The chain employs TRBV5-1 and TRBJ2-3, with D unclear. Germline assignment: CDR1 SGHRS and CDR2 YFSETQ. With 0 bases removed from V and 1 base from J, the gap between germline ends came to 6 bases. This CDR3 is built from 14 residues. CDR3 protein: CASSLETGTDTQYF. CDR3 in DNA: TGCGCCAGCAGCTTGGAGACTGGCACAGATACGCAGTATTTT.

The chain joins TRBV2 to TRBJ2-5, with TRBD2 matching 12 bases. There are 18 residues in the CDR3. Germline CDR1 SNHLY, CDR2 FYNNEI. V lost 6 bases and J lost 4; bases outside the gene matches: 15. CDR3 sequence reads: CASRLGLAGSRRVETQYF. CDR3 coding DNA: TGTGCCAGCAGACTCGGACTAGCGGGGAGTCGACGCGTAGAGACCCAGTACTTC.

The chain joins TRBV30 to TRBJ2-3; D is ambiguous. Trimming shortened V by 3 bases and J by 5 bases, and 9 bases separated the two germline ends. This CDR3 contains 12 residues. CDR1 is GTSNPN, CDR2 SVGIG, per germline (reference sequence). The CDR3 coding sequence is TGTGCCTGGAGGCCCCCTAGAGATACGCAGTATTTT. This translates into CAWRPPRDTQYF.

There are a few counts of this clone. The CDR3 protein is CAISMGPGPQHF. The CDR3 nucleotides are TGTGCCATCTCAATGGGTCCAGGGCCCCAGCATTTT. The gene calls are TRBV24-1 and TRBJ1-5; D remains ambiguous. CDR1 is KGHDR and CDR2 is SFDVKD in the germline V gene. The CDR3 spans 12 residues. V was cut by 11 bases and J by 9 bases, with 16 bases left in between.

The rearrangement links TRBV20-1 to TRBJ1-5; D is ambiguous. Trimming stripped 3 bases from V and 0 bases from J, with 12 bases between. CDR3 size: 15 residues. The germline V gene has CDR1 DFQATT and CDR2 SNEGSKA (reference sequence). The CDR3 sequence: CSASSGSYSNQPQHF. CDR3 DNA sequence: TGCAGTGCTAGTTCAGGATCCTATAGCAATCAGCCCCAGCATTTT.

CDR3 DNA sequence: TGCGCCAGCAGCTTGGACCCGGACAGGGGCACAGATACGCAGTATTTT. Protein product: CASSLDPDRGTDTQYF. The chain recombines TRBV5-1 with TRBJ2-3; 8 bases are a match to TRBD1. V dropped 0 bases and J dropped 1; count of bases not matched to a gene: 4. This CDR3 has 16 residues. Germline-derived CDR1 and CDR2 are SGHRS and YFSETQ. The variable domain in full, with the rest retrieved from reference TRBV5-1 and TRBJ2-3, is KAGVTQTPRYLIKTRGQQVTLSCSPISGHRSVSWYQQTPGQGLQFLFEYFSETQRNKGNFPGRFSGRQFSNSRSEMNVSTLELGDSALYLCASSLDPDRGTDTQYFGPGTRLTVL.

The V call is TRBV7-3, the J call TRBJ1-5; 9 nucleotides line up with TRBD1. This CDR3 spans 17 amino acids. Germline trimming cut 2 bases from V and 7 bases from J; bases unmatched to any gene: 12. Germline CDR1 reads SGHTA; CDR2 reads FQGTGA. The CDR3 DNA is TGTGCCAGCAGCTTATTTCTAGGGACAGGGCATGAACAGCCCCAGCATTTT. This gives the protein CASSLFLGTGHEQPQHF. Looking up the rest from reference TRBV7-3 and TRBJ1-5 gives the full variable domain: GAGVSQTPSNKVTEKGKYVELRCDPISGHTALYWYRQSLGQGPEFLIYFQGTGAADDSGLPNDRFFAVRPEGSVSTLKIQRTERGDSAVYLCASSLFLGTGHEQPQHFGDGTRLSIL.

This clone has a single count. CDR3: CASSTRLAGVNEQYF. The CDR3 nucleotides read TGTGCCAGCAGCACCAGACTAGCGGGGGTCAACGAGCAGTACTTC. The gene calls are TRBV7-2 and TRBJ2-7; the match to TRBD2 covers 12 bases. Germline V gene sequence: CDR1 SGHTA, CDR2 FQGNSA. This CDR3 has 15 amino acids. V was pared by 5 bases and J by 5 bases, with 7 bases of the junction left unmatched.

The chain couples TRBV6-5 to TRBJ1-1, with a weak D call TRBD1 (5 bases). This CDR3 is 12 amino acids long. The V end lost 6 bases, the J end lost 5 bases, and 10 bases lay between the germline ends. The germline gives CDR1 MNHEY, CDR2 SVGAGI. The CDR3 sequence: CASSREGTEAFF. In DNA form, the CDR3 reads TGTGCCAGCAGCAGGGAGGGAACTGAAGCTTTCTTT.

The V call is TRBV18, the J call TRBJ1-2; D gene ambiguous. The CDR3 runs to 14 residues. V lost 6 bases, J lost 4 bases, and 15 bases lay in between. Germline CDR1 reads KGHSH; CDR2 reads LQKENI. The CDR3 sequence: CASSLTPLFYGYTF. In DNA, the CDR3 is TGTGCCAGCTCCCTGACACCCTTATTCTATGGCTACACCTTC. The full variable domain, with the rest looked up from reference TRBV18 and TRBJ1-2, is NAGVMQNPRHLVRRRGQEARLRCSPMKGHSHVYWYRQLPEEGLKFMVYLQKENIIDESGMPKERFSAEFPKEGPSILRIQQVVRGDSAAYFCASSLTPLFYGYTFGSGTRLTVV.

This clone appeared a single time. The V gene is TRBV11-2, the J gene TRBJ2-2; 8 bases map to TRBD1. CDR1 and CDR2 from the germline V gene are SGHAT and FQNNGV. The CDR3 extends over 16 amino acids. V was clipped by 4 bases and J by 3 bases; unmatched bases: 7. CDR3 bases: TGTGCCAGCAGCTCTCCGACAGGGGCCTACACCGGGGAGCTGTTTTTT. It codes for CASSSPTGAYTGELFF.

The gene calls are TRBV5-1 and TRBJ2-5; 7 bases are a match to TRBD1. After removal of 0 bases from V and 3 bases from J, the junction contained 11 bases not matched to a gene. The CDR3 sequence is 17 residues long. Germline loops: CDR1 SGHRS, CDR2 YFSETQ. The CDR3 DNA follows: TGCGCCAGCAGCTTGGGGTCCTTTGAGGGACAGAAAGAGACCCAGTACTTC. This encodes CASSLGSFEGQKETQYF.

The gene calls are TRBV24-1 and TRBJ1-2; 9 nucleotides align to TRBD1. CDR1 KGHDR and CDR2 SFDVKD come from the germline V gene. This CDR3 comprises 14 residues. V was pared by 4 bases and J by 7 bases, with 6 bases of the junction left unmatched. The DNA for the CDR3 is TGTGCCACCAGTGAGTCCCGGGACAGGGCTGGCTACACCTTC. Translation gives CATSESRDRAGYTF.

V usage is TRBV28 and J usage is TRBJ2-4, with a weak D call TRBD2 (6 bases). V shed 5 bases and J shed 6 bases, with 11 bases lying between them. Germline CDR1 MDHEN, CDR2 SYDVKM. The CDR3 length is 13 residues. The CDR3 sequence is CASSQGLRNIQYF. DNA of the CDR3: TGTGCCAGCAGTCAGGGACTTCGAAACATTCAGTACTTC.

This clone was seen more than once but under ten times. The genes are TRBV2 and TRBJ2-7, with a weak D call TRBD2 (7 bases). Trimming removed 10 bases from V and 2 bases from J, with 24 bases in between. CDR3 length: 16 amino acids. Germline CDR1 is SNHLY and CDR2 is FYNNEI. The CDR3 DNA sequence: TGTGCCATTCTCTCTGGGGGGGCACCAAGACCCTACGAGCAGTACTTC. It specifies CAILSGGAPRPYEQYF. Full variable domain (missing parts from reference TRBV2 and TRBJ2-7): EPEVTQTPSHQVTQMGQEVILRCVPISNHLYFYWYRQILGQKVEFLVSFYNNEISEKSEIFDDQFSVERPDGSNFTLKIRSTKLEDSAMYFCAILSGGAPRPYEQYFGPGTRLTVT.

The CDR3 bases are TGTGCCAGCAGCGGCCCCAGCAATGAGCAGTTCTTC. Protein sequence: CASSGPSNEQFF. This chain joins TRBV9 and TRBJ2-1, with D unclear. CDR1 and CDR2 (germline): SGDLS, YYNGEE. This CDR3 spans 12 amino acids. V was pared by 3 bases and J by 6 bases, with 7 bases between.